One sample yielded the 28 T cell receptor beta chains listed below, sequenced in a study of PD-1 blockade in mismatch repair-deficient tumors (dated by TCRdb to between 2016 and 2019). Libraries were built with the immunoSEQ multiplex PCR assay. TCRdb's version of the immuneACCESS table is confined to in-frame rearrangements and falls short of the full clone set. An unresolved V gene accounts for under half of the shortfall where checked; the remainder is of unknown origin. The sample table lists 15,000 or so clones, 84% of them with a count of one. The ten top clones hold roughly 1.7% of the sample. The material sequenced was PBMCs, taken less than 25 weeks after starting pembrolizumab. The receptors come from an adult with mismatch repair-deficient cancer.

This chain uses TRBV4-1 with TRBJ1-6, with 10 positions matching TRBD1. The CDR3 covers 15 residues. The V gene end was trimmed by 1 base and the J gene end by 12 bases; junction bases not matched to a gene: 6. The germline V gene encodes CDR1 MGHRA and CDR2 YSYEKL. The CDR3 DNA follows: TGCGCCAGCAGCCAAGCCCCGGGACAGGGGAAACCCCTCCACTTT. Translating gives CASSQAPGQGKPLHF.

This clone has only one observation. The CDR3 nucleotides read TGCGCCAGCAGCTTGGTCAGATACAATGAGCAGTTCTTC. This sequence encodes CASSLVRYNEQFF. The V call is TRBV5-1, the J call TRBJ2-1; D ambiguous. There are 13 residues in the CDR3. The V gene's germline CDR1 is SGHRS and CDR2 YFSETQ. V lost 0 bases and J lost 4, with 5 bases in between.

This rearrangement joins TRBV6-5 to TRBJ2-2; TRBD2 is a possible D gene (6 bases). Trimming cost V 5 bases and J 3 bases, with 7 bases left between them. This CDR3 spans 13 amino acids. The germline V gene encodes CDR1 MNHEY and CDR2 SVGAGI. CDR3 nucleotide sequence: TGTGCCAGCAGTACTAGCTACACCGGGGAGCTGTTTTTT. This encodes CASSTSYTGELFF.

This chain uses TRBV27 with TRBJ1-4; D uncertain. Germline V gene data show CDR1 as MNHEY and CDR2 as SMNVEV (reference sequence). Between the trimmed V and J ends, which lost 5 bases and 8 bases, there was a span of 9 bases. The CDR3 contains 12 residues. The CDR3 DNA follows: TGTGCCAGCAGTCGGGGTGGGGAAAAACTGTTTTTT. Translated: CASSRGGEKLFF.

Here the CDR3 reads CSARERRGQFF. CDR3 coding DNA: TGCAGTGCTAGAGAGCGCCGGGGGCAGTTCTTC. The chain carries TRBV20-1 and TRBJ2-1; a possible D gene is TRBD2 (5 bases). The CDR3 extends over 11 amino acids. Germline CDR1 and CDR2: DFQATT and SNEGSKA (reference sequence). Trimming cost V 0 bases and J 12 bases, with 9 bases left between them.

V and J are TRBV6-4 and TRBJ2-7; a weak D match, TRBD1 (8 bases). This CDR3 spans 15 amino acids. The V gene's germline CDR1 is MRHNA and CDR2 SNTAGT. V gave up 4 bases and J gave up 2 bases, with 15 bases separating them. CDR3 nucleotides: TGTGCCAGCAGTGCCAACAGGGGGGGTGCCTACGAGCAGTACTTC. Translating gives CASSANRGGAYEQYF.

This chain's CDR3 is CASSQNLAGIFAEQFF. The CDR3 DNA reads as TGCGCCAGCAGCCAAAACCTAGCGGGAATATTCGCTGAGCAGTTCTTC. This chain joins TRBV5-1 and TRBJ2-1, with 9 bases identical to TRBD2. Germline-derived CDR1 and CDR2 are SGHRS and YFSETQ. This CDR3 region has 16 residues. J was trimmed by 9 bases and V by 4 bases; bases with no gene match: 14.

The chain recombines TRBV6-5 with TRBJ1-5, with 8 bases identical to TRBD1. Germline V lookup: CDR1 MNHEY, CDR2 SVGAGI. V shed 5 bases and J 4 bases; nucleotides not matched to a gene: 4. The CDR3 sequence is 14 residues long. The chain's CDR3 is CASSTQGGNQPQHF. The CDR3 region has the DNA TGTGCCAGCAGTACACAGGGGGGGAATCAGCCCCAGCATTTT.

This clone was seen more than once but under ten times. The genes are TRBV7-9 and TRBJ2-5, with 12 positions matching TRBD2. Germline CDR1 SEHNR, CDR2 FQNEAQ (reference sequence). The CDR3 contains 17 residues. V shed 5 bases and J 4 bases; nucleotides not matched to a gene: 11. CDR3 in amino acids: CASSIGATSGSGETQYF. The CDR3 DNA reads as TGTGCCAGCAGCATTGGGGCGACTAGCGGGAGTGGAGAGACCCAGTACTTC.

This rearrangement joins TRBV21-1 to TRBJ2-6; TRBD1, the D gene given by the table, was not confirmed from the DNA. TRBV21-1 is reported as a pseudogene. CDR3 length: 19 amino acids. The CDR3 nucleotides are TGTGCCAGCAGCAGCCGAGGAACAGGGGGGTGCTCTGGGGCCAACGTCCTGACTTTC. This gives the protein CASSSRGTGGCSGANVLTF.

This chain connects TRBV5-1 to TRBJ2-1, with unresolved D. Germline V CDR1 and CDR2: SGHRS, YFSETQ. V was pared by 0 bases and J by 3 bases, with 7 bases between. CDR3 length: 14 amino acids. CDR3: CASSLVNSYNEQFF. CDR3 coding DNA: TGCGCCAGCAGCTTGGTTAACAGCTACAATGAGCAGTTCTTC. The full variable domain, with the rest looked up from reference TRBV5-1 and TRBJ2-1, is KAGVTQTPRYLIKTRGQQVTLSCSPISGHRSVSWYQQTPGQGLQFLFEYFSETQRNKGNFPGRFSGRQFSNSRSEMNVSTLELGDSALYLCASSLVNSYNEQFFGPGTRLTVL.

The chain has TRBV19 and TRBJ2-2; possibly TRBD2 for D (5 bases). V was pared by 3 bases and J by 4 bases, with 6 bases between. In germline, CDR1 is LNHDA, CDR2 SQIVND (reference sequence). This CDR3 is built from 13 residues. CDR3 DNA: TGTGCCAGTAGTATCGGACTCACCGGGGAGCTGTTTTTT. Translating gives CASSIGLTGELFF.

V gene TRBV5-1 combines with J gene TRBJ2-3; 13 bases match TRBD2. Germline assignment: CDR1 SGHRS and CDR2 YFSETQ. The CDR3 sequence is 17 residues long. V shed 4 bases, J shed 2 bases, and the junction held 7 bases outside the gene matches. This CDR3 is CASSPGLAGAITDTQYF. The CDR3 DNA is TGCGCCAGCAGCCCCGGACTAGCGGGAGCCATCACAGATACGCAGTATTTT.

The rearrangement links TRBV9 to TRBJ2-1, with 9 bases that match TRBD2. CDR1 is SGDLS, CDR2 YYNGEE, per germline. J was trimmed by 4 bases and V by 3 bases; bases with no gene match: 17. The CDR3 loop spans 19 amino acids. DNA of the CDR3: TGTGCCAGCAGCGAGACCGTGGGGGGGCGGGAGGGCTTTTACAATGAGCAGTTCTTC. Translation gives CASSETVGGREGFYNEQFF.

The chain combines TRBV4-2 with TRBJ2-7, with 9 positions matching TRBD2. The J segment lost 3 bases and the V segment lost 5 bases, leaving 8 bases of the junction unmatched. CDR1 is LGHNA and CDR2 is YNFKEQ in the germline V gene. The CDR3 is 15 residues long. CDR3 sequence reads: CASSTSSGTGYEQYF. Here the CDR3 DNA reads TGTGCCAGCAGCACTTCTAGCGGGACCGGCTACGAGCAGTACTTC.

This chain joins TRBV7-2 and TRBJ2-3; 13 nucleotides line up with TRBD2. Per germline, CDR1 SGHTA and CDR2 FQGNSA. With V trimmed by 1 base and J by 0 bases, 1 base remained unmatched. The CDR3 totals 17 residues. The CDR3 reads CASSLGGLAGSTDTQYF. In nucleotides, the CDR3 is TGTGCCAGCAGCTTAGGGGGACTAGCGGGAAGCACAGATACGCAGTATTTT.

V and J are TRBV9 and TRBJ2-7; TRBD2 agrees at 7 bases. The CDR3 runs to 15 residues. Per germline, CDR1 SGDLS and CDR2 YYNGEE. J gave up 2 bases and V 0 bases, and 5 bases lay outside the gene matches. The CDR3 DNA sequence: TGTGCCAGCAGCGTAGGTGGCGGGAGTCCCTACGAGCAGTACTTC. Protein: CASSVGGGSPYEQYF.

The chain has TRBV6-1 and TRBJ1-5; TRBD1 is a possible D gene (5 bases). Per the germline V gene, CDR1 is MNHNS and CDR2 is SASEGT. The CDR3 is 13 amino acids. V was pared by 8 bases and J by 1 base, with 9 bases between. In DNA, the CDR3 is TGTGCCAGCTGGACACGAAGCAATCAGCCCCAGCATTTT. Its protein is CASWTRSNQPQHF.

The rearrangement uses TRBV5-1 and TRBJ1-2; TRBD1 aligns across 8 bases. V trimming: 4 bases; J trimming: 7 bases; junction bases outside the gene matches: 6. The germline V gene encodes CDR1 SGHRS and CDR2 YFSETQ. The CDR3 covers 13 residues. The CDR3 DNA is TGCGCCAGCAGCAGCGGACAGGGAAGTGGCTACACCTTC. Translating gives CASSSGQGSGYTF.

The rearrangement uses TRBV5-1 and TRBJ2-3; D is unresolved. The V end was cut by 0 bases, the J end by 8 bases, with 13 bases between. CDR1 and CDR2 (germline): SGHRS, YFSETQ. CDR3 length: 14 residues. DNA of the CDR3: TGCGCCAGCAGCTTGGAGCCTAATCCAGGTACGCAGTATTTT. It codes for CASSLEPNPGTQYF.

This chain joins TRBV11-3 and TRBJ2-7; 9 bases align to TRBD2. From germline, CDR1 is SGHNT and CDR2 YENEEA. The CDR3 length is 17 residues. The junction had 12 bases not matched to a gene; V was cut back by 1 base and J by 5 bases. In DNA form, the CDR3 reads TGTGCCAGCAGCTTAGGCCCGAAGCGGGAGGAAGGGGACGAGCAGTACTTC. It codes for CASSLGPKREEGDEQYF.

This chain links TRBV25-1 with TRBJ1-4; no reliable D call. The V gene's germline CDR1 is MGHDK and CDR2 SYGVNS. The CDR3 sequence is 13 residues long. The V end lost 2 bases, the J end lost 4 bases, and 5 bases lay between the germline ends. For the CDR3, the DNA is TGTGCCAGCAGTGAAGGGCATAATGAAAAACTGTTTTTT. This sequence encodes CASSEGHNEKLFF.

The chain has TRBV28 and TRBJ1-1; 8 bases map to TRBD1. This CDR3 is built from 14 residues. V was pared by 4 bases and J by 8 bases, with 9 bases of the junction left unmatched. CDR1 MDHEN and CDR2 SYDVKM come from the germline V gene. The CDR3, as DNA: TGTGCCAGCAGTTCCATCGCCGGGGACAGGGAAGCTTTCTTT. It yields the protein CASSSIAGDREAFF.

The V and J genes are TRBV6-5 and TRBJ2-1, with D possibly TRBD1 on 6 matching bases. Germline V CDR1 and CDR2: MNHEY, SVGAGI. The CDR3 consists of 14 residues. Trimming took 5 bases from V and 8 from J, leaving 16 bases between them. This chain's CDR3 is CASSLQAAGDEQFF. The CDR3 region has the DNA TGTGCCAGCAGTCTGCAGGCCGCAGGGGATGAGCAGTTCTTC.

DNA for the CDR3: TGTGCCAGCATTCCCCGCGGCATATACGAGCAGTACTTC. Protein product: CASIPRGIYEQYF. The chain joins TRBV28 to TRBJ2-5, with no clear D. The end of the DNA is better explained by TRBJ2-7, so the J call may be wrong. The CDR3 loop spans 13 amino acids. Germline V gene sequence: CDR1 MDHEN, CDR2 SYDVKM.

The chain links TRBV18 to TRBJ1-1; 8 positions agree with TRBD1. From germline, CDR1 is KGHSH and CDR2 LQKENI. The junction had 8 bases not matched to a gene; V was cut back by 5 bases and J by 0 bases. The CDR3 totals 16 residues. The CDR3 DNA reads TGTGCCAGCTCATCGCGACAGGGGTTATTGAACACTGAAGCTTTCTTT. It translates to CASSSRQGLLNTEAFF.

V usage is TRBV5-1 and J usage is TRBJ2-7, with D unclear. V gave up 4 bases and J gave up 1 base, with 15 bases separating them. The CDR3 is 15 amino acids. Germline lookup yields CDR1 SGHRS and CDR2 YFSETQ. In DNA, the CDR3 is TGCGCCAGCAGCCCGGGTGGAGCGTTTTCCTACGAGCAGTACTTC. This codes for CASSPGGAFSYEQYF.

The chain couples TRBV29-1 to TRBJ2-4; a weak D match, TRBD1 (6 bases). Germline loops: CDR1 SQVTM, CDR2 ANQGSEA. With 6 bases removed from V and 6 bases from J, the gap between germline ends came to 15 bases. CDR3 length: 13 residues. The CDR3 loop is CSVSTLGGNIQYF. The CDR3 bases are TGCAGCGTATCGACTTTAGGGGGAAACATTCAGTACTTC.